The next 27 T cell receptor beta chains were all read from a single sample in a study. TCRdb re-called the 5' RACE reads through MiXCR, storing one row per CDR3 protein. The data show tens of thousands of distinct CDR3 sequences, with approximately 24% seen just once and 4.3% held by the top ten. The specimen sequenced was memory CD4+ T cells sorted from blood. Subset given: memory CD4+ T cells, CD4+CD45RO+CD25-. The receptors shown here come from a female donor with breast cancer.

The V gene is TRBV28, the J gene TRBJ2-7; D unresolved. CDR1 is MDHEN, CDR2 SYDVKM, per germline. Trimming stripped 3 bases from V and 3 bases from J, with 6 bases between. The CDR3 extends over 12 amino acids. CDR3 sequence (DNA): TGTGCCAGCAGTTTCGGCAACTACGAGCAGTACTTC. Amino acid sequence: CASSFGNYEQYF. Complete variable domain (other parts from reference TRBV28 and TRBJ2-7): DVKVTQSSRYLVKRTGEKVFLECVQDMDHENMFWYRQDPGLGLRLIYFSYDVKMKEKGDIPEGYSVSREKKERFSLILESASTNQTSMYLCASSFGNYEQYFGPGTRLTVT.

This clonotype was counted ten times or more. The rearrangement uses TRBV27 and TRBJ2-2, with D uncertain. From germline, CDR1 is MNHEY and CDR2 SMNVEV (reference sequence). V was shortened by 3 bases and J by 4 bases, with 6 bases between the two germline ends. CDR3 length: 13 amino acids. The CDR3 DNA sequence: TGTGCCAGCAGTTTCCGGGCCACCGGGGAGCTGTTTTTT. Its translation: CASSFRATGELFF.

This clonotype was detected only a few times. V and J are TRBV20-1 and TRBJ1-2, with D unresolved. The V end was cut by 0 bases, the J end by 3 bases, with 8 bases between. CDR1 and CDR2 from the germline V gene are DFQATT and SNEGSKA (reference sequence). This CDR3 contains 13 residues. The CDR3 DNA reads TGCAGTGCTAGAGAAGACGTCGACTATGGCTACACCTTC. Its translation: CSAREDVDYGYTF.

This chain joins TRBV5-6 and TRBJ2-7; a possible D gene is TRBD1 (6 bases). With 4 bases removed from V and 0 bases from J, the gap between germline ends came to 8 bases. The CDR3 totals 13 residues. CDR1 SGHDT and CDR2 YYEEEE come from the germline V gene. CDR3 loop: CASSGTNSYEQYF. The CDR3 nucleotides read TGTGCCAGCAGCGGGACAAACTCCTACGAGCAGTACTTC.

The chain has TRBV12-3 or TRBV12-4 and TRBJ2-2, with 8 bases that match TRBD1. This CDR3 has 13 residues. With 11 bases clipped from V and 3 bases from J, the junction kept 5 bases outside the gene matches. CDR3 DNA: TGTGCCGGCGGGACAGGTCACACCGGGGAGCTGTTTTTT. Its translation: CAGGTGHTGELFF.

The V call is TRBV7-9, the J call TRBJ1-4; tentative D call: TRBD1 (6 bases). V was clipped by 5 bases and J by 1 base, with 11 bases between them. The germline gives CDR1 SEHNR, CDR2 FQNEAQ (reference sequence). The CDR3 totals 15 residues. This CDR3 reads CASSARGETNEKLFF. CDR3 sequence (DNA): TGTGCCAGCAGCGCTAGGGGGGAAACTAATGAAAAACTGTTTTTT.

V and J are TRBV4-1 and TRBJ1-5; D gene ambiguous. The V gene lost 1 base and the J gene lost 1 base, with 14 bases spanning the gap. This CDR3 has 17 amino acids. Germline loops: CDR1 MGHRA, CDR2 YSYEKL. The CDR3 reads CASSQVRAEVSNQPQHF. CDR3 DNA sequence: TGCGCCAGCAGCCAAGTTCGGGCGGAAGTCAGCAATCAGCCCCAGCATTTT.

Ten or more counts support this clonotype. This chain uses TRBV6-5 with TRBJ2-6; 9 nucleotides line up with TRBD1. The ends lost 4 bases at V and 13 bases at J; junction bases unmatched: 8. Germline CDR1 is MNHEY and CDR2 is SVGAGI. This CDR3 has 14 amino acids. Here the CDR3 reads CASSLLRDRVVLTF. CDR3 coding DNA: TGTGCCAGCAGTTTGTTGCGGGACAGGGTTGTCCTGACTTTC.

This clonotype appeared a few times. This chain links TRBV5-1 with TRBJ1-1; no clear D. Germline V gene data show CDR1 as SGHRS and CDR2 as YFSETQ. The CDR3 covers 13 residues. Deletions cut 1 base from V and 0 bases from J, with 4 bases between. CDR3 nucleotides: TGCGCCAGCAGCTTGAGGGTGAACACTGAAGCTTTCTTT. It encodes CASSLRVNTEAFF.

The table lists this clonotype with many counts. The rearrangement uses TRBV4-1 and TRBJ2-3; 12 bases agree with TRBD2. The germline CDR1 and CDR2 sequences are MGHRA and YSYEKL. V lost 0 bases, J lost 6 bases, and 4 bases stayed unmatched. This CDR3 comprises 16 residues. The CDR3 DNA follows: TGCGCCAGCAGCCAAGAACTAGCGGGAGGCGATGATACGCAGTATTTT. It encodes CASSQELAGGDDTQYF.

This clonotype was seen only a few times. V usage is TRBV6-5 and J usage is TRBJ2-7; maybe TRBD2 (5 bases). The CDR3 is 13 residues long. V lost 6 bases and J 3 bases, leaving 12 bases between the germline ends. Germline V gene sequence: CDR1 MNHEY, CDR2 SVGAGI. Here the CDR3 reads CASREDGYYEQYF. The CDR3 coding sequence is TGTGCCAGCAGGGAGGACGGATACTACGAGCAGTACTTC.

This clonotype turned up a few times. V is TRBV20-1 and J is TRBJ2-3; no clear D. V lost 8 bases, J lost 5 bases, and 11 bases lay in between. The CDR3 sequence is 11 residues long. CDR1 is DFQATT, CDR2 SNEGSKA, per germline (reference sequence). As DNA, the CDR3 is TGCAGTCCTAAGATGGGAGATACGCAGTATTTT. As protein: CSPKMGDTQYF.

The chain carries TRBV6-4 and TRBJ2-1; 9 positions agree with TRBD1. The CDR3 is 14 residues long. The V and J ends lost 2 bases and 5 bases, in that order; junction bases with no gene match: 1. Germline assignment: CDR1 MRHNA and CDR2 SNTAGT. The CDR3 DNA reads TGTGCCAGCAGTGACGGACAGGGGCACAATGAGCAGTTCTTC. Protein: CASSDGQGHNEQFF.

CDR3 loop: CAISESLGFRVTGELFF. In DNA, the CDR3 is TGTGCCATCAGTGAGTCGCTCGGTTTCAGGGTTACCGGGGAGCTGTTTTTT. The V call is TRBV10-3, the J call TRBJ2-2, with D possibly TRBD1 on 5 matching bases. Germline V gene sequence: CDR1 ENHRY, CDR2 SYGVKD. V lost 0 bases and J lost 5, with 16 bases in between. This CDR3 contains 17 residues.

The rearrangement uses TRBV20-1 and TRBJ1-3; D remains ambiguous. The CDR3 length is 15 residues. Germline-derived CDR1 and CDR2 are DFQATT and SNEGSKA (reference sequence). V was shortened by 0 bases and J by 1 base, with 10 bases between the two germline ends. The CDR3 loop is CSARDRPRSGNTIYF. CDR3 nucleotides: TGCAGTGCTAGAGATCGACCCCGGTCTGGAAACACCATATATTTT.

This clonotype has more than one count but fewer than ten. This chain joins TRBV7-2 and TRBJ2-5; 9 nucleotides align to TRBD2. The CDR3 is made up of 15 amino acids. V shed 5 bases and J 1 base; nucleotides not matched to a gene: 5. Germline V CDR1 and CDR2: SGHTA, FQGNSA. The CDR3 loop reads CASSQSAGGQETQYF. The CDR3, as DNA: TGTGCCAGCAGCCAGTCAGCGGGAGGCCAAGAGACCCAGTACTTC. The full variable domain, rest sourced from reference TRBV7-2 and TRBJ2-5, is GAGVSQSPSNKVTEKGKDVELRCDPISGHTALYWYRQSLGQGLEFLIYFQGNSAPDKSGLPSDRFSAERTGGSVSTLTIQRTQQEDSAVYLCASSQSAGGQETQYFGPGTRLLVL.

Notes on this clonotype: Since a much larger clone is just one base distant, this may be a read error. The rearrangement joins TRBV7-2 to TRBJ1-4; D is unresolved. The CDR3 has 14 amino acids. The V gene's germline CDR1 is SGHTA and CDR2 FQGNSA. Trimming took 5 bases from V and 7 from J, leaving 14 bases between them. DNA for the CDR3: TGTGCCAGCAGCATAGGAATAGATCCTGAAAAACTGTTTTTT. Protein sequence: CASSIGIDPEKLFF.

This clonotype has only a few counts. J is TRBJ2-7 and V is TRBV20-1; 11 bases line up with TRBD2. The J segment lost 1 base and the V segment lost 6 bases, leaving 5 bases of the junction unmatched. Germline V gene lookup returns CDR1 DFQATT and CDR2 SNEGSKA (reference sequence). The CDR3 totals 14 residues. This CDR3 is CSAPGTSGSYEQYF. CDR3 sequence (DNA): TGCAGTGCCCCCGGGACTAGCGGTTCCTACGAGCAGTACTTC.

This chain links TRBV12-3 or TRBV12-4 with TRBJ2-3; D possibly matches TRBD1 or TRBD2 (5 bases each). V lost 3 bases, J lost 2 bases, and 12 bases lay in between. The length of the CDR3 is 15 residues. Here the CDR3 DNA reads TGTGCCAGCAGTTTCGGGGCAGGGAACACAGATACGCAGTATTTT. It encodes CASSFGAGNTDTQYF.

This clonotype came up many times. The chain carries TRBV7-8 and TRBJ2-5; no firm D call. The germline gives CDR1 SGHVS, CDR2 FQNEAQ. The CDR3 has 14 amino acids. Trimming took 1 base from V and 5 from J, leaving 11 bases between them. This chain's CDR3 is CASSLGQIRETQYF. The CDR3 bases are TGTGCCAGCAGCTTAGGGCAGATAAGGGAGACCCAGTACTTC. Using reference TRBV7-8 and TRBJ2-5 for the parts outside the CDR3, the full variable domain is GAGVSQSPRYKVAKRGQDVALRCDPISGHVSLFWYQQALGQGPEFLTYFQNEAQLDKSGLPSDRFFAERPEGSVSTLKIQRTQQEDSAVYLCASSLGQIRETQYFGPGTRLLVL.

As for this clonotype: Given a much more abundant clone one base away, this may be a read error. DNA of the CDR3: TGTGCCAGCAGAACCCCCTATAGCAATCAGCCCCAGCATTTT. This translates into CASRTPYSNQPQHF. This rearrangement joins TRBV28 to TRBJ1-5, with unresolved D. The germline V gene encodes CDR1 MDHEN and CDR2 SYDVKM. The CDR3 extends over 14 amino acids. The ends were cut back, 6 bases at V and 0 bases at J, with 9 bases in the middle.

This clonotype was found a few times. CDR3 nucleotide sequence: TGTGCCAGCAGCCCCCGGGACAGGGGTTACAATGAGCAGTTCTTC. Amino acids: CASSPRDRGYNEQFF. V is TRBV7-9 and J is TRBJ2-1; 10 nucleotides agree with TRBD1. The CDR3 spans 15 residues. CDR1 and CDR2 (germline): SEHNR, FQNEAQ (reference sequence). V was pared by 5 bases and J by 4 bases, with 5 bases of the junction left unmatched.

Turning to this clonotype: A read error may be the cause here, since a much bigger clone is one base away. The rearrangement joins TRBV3-1 to TRBJ2-7; D not certain. Germline CDR1 LGHDT, CDR2 YNNKEL (reference sequence). This CDR3 has 15 residues. V was shortened by 0 bases and J by 2 bases, with 11 bases between the two germline ends. The CDR3 DNA reads TGTGCCAGCAGCCAAGATTGGACGAAACCCTACGAGCAGTACTTC. Translating it yields CASSQDWTKPYEQYF.

The sample holds one count of this clonotype. Relative to the germline gene, one junction end is altered; a read error may explain this. The chain recombines TRBV6-1 with TRBJ1-2; 9 bases map to TRBD1. The germline V gene has CDR1 MNHNS and CDR2 SASEGT. This CDR3 has 14 amino acids. The CDR3 spells CAGSETGTGYGYTF. The CDR3 DNA sequence: TGTGCCGGCAGTGAAACTGGGACAGGGTACGGCTACACCTTC.

This clonotype was detected many times. This chain uses TRBV7-2 with TRBJ2-7; 7 bases are a match to TRBD2. Germline loops: CDR1 SGHTA, CDR2 FQGNSA. Trimming at V came to 5 bases and at J to 3 bases, leaving 16 bases not matched to a gene. The CDR3 sequence is 17 residues long. The CDR3 bases are TGTGCCAGCAGCCTACGGGGCGGACTAGAGGCCCTCTACGAGCAGTACTTC. This gives the protein CASSLRGGLEALYEQYF.

This sequence joins TRBV20-1 and TRBJ2-5; D not resolved. Germline V gene data show CDR1 as DFQATT and CDR2 as SNEGSKA (reference sequence). Trimming took off 0 bases at V and 5 bases at J, with 16 bases between the two ends. The CDR3 is 15 amino acids. This CDR3 is CSARDQQPSKETQYF. CDR3 DNA sequence: TGCAGTGCTAGAGATCAGCAGCCCTCCAAGGAGACCCAGTACTTC.

The gene calls are TRBV24-1 and TRBJ2-3; D uncertain. The CDR3 consists of 11 residues. Germline CDR1 KGHDR, CDR2 SFDVKD. V lost 7 bases to trimming and J lost 6 bases, with 7 bases between them. CDR3 residues: CATSVGDTQYF. CDR3 bases: TGTGCCACCAGCGTAGGGGATACGCAGTATTTT.